Each of the 9 T cell receptor beta chains below was sequenced from the same sample in a study of T cells after yellow fever vaccination. Via MiXCR, TCRdb re-called the 5' RACE reads, giving one row per CDR3 protein. Of 150,000 to 200,000 distinct CDR3 sequences in the sample, about 10% were seen once. The sample in question was CD8+ T cells sorted from PBMCs, obtained 15 days after the yellow fever booster vaccination. Source of these receptors: a young man who received the YFV17D yellow fever vaccine.

This clonotype appeared many times. The rearrangement joins TRBV7-9 to TRBJ2-2, with D maybe TRBD2 (5 bases). CDR1 SEHNR and CDR2 FQNEAQ come from the germline V gene (reference sequence). Trimming removed 5 bases at V and 1 base at J, with 14 bases between. This CDR3 region has 16 residues. In DNA form, the CDR3 reads TGTGCCAGCAGCAAGATAGCGCTACTGAACACCGGGGAGCTGTTTTTT. The encoded protein is CASSKIALLNTGELFF.

Only a few counts were recorded for this clonotype. The V gene is TRBV6-6, the J gene TRBJ2-7, with 8 bases lining up with TRBD2. This CDR3 is 17 amino acids long. J gave up 3 bases and V 6 bases, and 16 bases lay outside the gene matches. Germline-derived CDR1 and CDR2 are MNHNY and SVGAGI (reference sequence). CDR3: CASSRFRPAGDHYEQYF. The CDR3, as DNA: TGTGCCAGCAGCCGATTTCGACCAGCGGGGGACCACTACGAGCAGTACTTC.

This sequence joins TRBV24-1 and TRBJ2-3; D tentatively fits TRBD1 or TRBD2 (5 bases each). The germline gives CDR1 KGHDR, CDR2 SFDVKD. The CDR3 sequence is 14 residues long. V was shortened by 12 bases and J by 2 bases, with 17 bases between the two germline ends. CDR3: CASGTEESTDTQYF. DNA for the CDR3: TGTGCCTCAGGGACCGAAGAATCCACAGATACGCAGTATTTT.

Ten or more counts support this clonotype. The chain uses TRBV4-3 and TRBJ2-7; D is unclear. Germline V gives CDR1 LGHNA, CDR2 YSLEER. V was clipped by 1 base and J by 2 bases, with 12 bases between them. The CDR3 loop spans 15 amino acids. The CDR3 loop reads CASSQAPGRAYEQYF. The CDR3, as DNA: TGCGCCAGCAGCCAAGCCCCGGGCAGAGCCTACGAGCAGTACTTC.

This chain links TRBV7-9 with TRBJ2-7; tentative D call: TRBD2 (6 bases). Germline V gene data show CDR1 as SEHNR and CDR2 as FQNEAQ (reference sequence). V was cut by 5 bases and J by 4 bases, with 9 bases left in between. CDR3 size: 12 residues. The CDR3 sequence: CASSPGGYEQYV. CDR3 in DNA: TGTGCCAGCAGCCCCGGAGGGTACGAGCAGTACGTC.

This clonotype has just a few counts. The chain couples TRBV9 to TRBJ2-3; no clear D gene. This CDR3 contains 14 residues. The V gene's germline CDR1 is SGDLS and CDR2 YYNGEE. The germline V and J ends were trimmed by 4 bases and 6 bases, with 15 bases remaining between them. CDR3 region: CASSPAPPADTQYF. CDR3 DNA: TGTGCCAGCAGCCCGGCCCCCCCCGCGGATACGCAGTATTTT.

This chain joins TRBV12-3 or TRBV12-4 and TRBJ1-4; D call uncertain. There are 16 residues in the CDR3. V was clipped by 1 base and J by 8 bases, with 17 bases between them. For the CDR3, the DNA is TGTGCCAGCAGTTTAGTTTCGGGCAGCCCGTTCGAAAAACTGTTTTTT. This codes for CASSLVSGSPFEKLFF.

The chain links TRBV29-1 to TRBJ1-1; D call uncertain. The V end was cut by 5 bases, the J end by 7 bases, with 14 bases between. The CDR3 totals 12 residues. Germline V lookup: CDR1 SQVTM, CDR2 ANQGSEA. The CDR3, as DNA: TGCAGCGTTCACGCAGGTTCCTTTGAAGCTTTCTTT. Encoded protein: CSVHAGSFEAFF. The full variable domain, its missing parts supplied by reference TRBV29-1 and TRBJ1-1, is SAVISQKPSRDICQRGTSLTIQCQVDSQVTMMFWYRQQPGQSLTLIATANQGSEATYESGFVIDKFPISRPNLTFSTLTVSNMSPEDSSIYLCSVHAGSFEAFFGQGTRLTVV.

This clonotype was counted ten times or more. The chain joins TRBV10-3 to TRBJ2-1; maybe TRBD1 (6 bases). The CDR3 is 13 amino acids. Germline V CDR1 and CDR2: ENHRY, SYGVKD. Trimming cost V 4 bases and J 2 bases, with 6 bases left between them. CDR3 coding DNA: TGTGCCATCAGTGGGGACACCTACAATGAGCAGTTCTTC. Its translation: CAISGDTYNEQFF.